This record looks at one TCR beta chain sequence and its context. Its recognized antigen is unknown. No much larger clone is present one base from it, and per-base qualities are unavailable. The data were taken from a study of T cell repertoires in cytomegalovirus infection (dated by TCRdb to about 2019). Looking at the study overall: Recently identified HLA-C-restricted CMV epitopes, whose presentation resists viral immunomodulation, were targeted by peptide stimulations together with well-studied HLA-B-restricted epitopes. Donor HLA type was relevant to the analysis, because carriage of CMV infection together with the matching HLA type was indicated by public TCR beta signatures.

V loses 3 bases at its end and J loses 0 bases; junction bases beyond the gene matches: 8. Taken from cysteine to phenylalanine, the CDR3 has 16 residues. Only the CDR3 DNA is retained, 48 bases long and in frame from the first base. The germline V gene (reference sequence) provides CDR1 DFQATT and CDR2 SNEGSKA. The sequencer was an Illumina HiSeq 1500. TCRdb itself trimmed the public reads at Q25 with fastp, ran MiXCR and retained productive beta chains. Identical CDR3 protein sequences are pooled into one entry, listed with their most common genes and DNA. Present in this sample are approximately 300,000 distinct CDR3 sequences, approximately 25% of which were seen just once. The ten largest clones add up to roughly 14% of the sample. The intended sense of this specimen's treatment or condition label: in vitro stimulation with specific CMV peptide epitopes to enrich CMV-specific T cells. General conclusions and limits of the study: Carriers of CMV infection plus the relevant HLA type were discriminated by the cumulative frequency of public TCR beta family members in the study cohort and in an independent approximately 340-donor cohort. The ex vivo response was dominated by HLA-C-restricted CMV-specific TCR beta clonotypes, and the single most frequent clonotype in two of eight donors was supplied by these HLA-C-restricted clonotypes.

The rearrangement joined TRBV20-1 to TRBJ1-3; 7 bases in between match TRBD1. This TCR came from a human donor in good health (CMV status not recorded). Some clones in this sample may be carry-over from other donors' samples. The sample in question was cultured PBMCs, obtained from culture after CMV antigen stimulation. The DNA sequence is TGCAGTGCTAGCTCTGACAGGGCTTACTCTGGAAACACCATATATTTT. This gives the protein CSASSDRAYSGNTIYF.